This T cell receptor beta chain was documented in a study of shared clonotypes between healthy human individuals. Data came from immunoSEQ multiplex PCR; TCRdb stores just in-frame clones and leaves some out. In the table there are about 480,000 clones, 79% of which are singletons. Study-level points and caveats: Enrolling few donors narrowed the genetic and exposure-history diversity that was represented.

The donors, healthy adults who were HIV-negative, had experienced no recent acute infections or vaccinations. CDR1 is LNHDA and CDR2 is SQIVND in the germline V gene (reference sequence). V dropped 3 bases and J dropped 7; count of bases not matched to a gene: 9. The CDR3 loop spans 16 amino acids. In the case of this clone: Antigen specificity is unknown.

This clonotype was obtained from a woman aged 40 to 50 in good health. Some clones in this sample may be carry-over from other donors' samples. What was sequenced was PBMCs. This sequence joins TRBV19 and TRBJ2-2; 9 bases fit TRBD2. The CDR3, as DNA: TGTGCCAGTAGTATTCTGCGCGGGAGGGCGGACGGGGAGCTGTTTTTT. Its protein product is CASSILRGRADGELFF. The full variable domain, with the rest looked up from reference TRBV19 and TRBJ2-2, is DGGITQSPKYLFRKEGQNVTLSCEQNLNHDAMYWYRQDPGQGLRLIYYSQIVNDFQKGDIAEGYSVSREKKESFPLTVTSAQKNPTAFYLCASSILRGRADGELFFGEGSRLTVL.